This T cell receptor beta chain was profiled in a study of cytomegalovirus exposure and HLA in healthy donors. Concerning this clone: Its antigen is currently unknown.

Findings and limits, study-wide: Several top significant clusters appeared, in a later analysis, to be linked to common viral pathogens. Later analysis associated a missense DCLRE1C variant with TCR beta V- and J-gene trimming.

Primers for the PCR totalled 60 Vbeta and 13 Jbeta. Measured with immunoSEQ multiplex PCR; TCRdb has only the in-frame clones, and not every one. The sample holds under 150,000 clones, about 80% seen once. J lost 5 bases, V lost 1 base, and 13 bases had no gene match. This CDR3 contains 17 residues. The germline gives CDR1 SGHRS, CDR2 YFSETQ. The sequence was collected from a woman between 35 and 50 years old in good health and CMV-seropositive. The chain combines TRBV5-1 with TRBJ2-5; 8 nucleotides agree with TRBD2. The sequenced sample consisted of PBMCs. CDR3 DNA: TGCGCCAGCAGCTTGCATCGGCAGCGGACTAGCTTGGAGACCCAGTACTTC. This encodes CASSLHRQRTSLETQYF. Complete variable domain (other parts from reference TRBV5-1 and TRBJ2-5): KAGVTQTPRYLIKTRGQQVTLSCSPISGHRSVSWYQQTPGQGLQFLFEYFSETQRNKGNFPGRFSGRQFSNSRSEMNVSTLELGDSALYLCASSLHRQRTSLETQYFGPGTRLLVL.